Each of the 27 T cell receptor beta chains below was sequenced from the same sample in a study of T cell changes during pregnancy in multiple sclerosis. Using immunoSEQ multiplex PCR, the repertoire was profiled, and TCRdb retains in-frame clones only, with some absent. The data contain tens of thousands of clones, around 94% of them seen just once; the ten biggest clones take up less than 0.9%. The sequencing used CD4+ T cells from peripheral blood mononuclear cells, collected before pregnancy. The receptor set was obtained from a female donor with multiple sclerosis, enrolled in a pregnancy study.

This chain links TRBV30 with TRBJ2-5; TRBD1 matches at 7 bases. The J call is uncertain, as TRBJ2-7 better fits the DNA end. The CDR3 covers 13 residues. Germline CDR1 is GTSNPN and CDR2 is SVGIG (reference sequence). CDR3 sequence reads: CAWSTNRGYEQYF. The CDR3, as DNA: TGTGCCTGGAGTACAAACAGGGGTTACGAGCAGTACTTC.

J is TRBJ2-7 and V is TRBV28; TRBD1 matches at 7 bases. Germline V gene data show CDR1 as MDHEN and CDR2 as SYDVKM. The V and J ends lost 5 bases and 0 bases, in that order; junction bases with no gene match: 10. The CDR3 covers 16 residues. CDR3 sequence reads: CASSAPGGQSSYEQYF. The CDR3, as DNA: TGTGCCAGCAGTGCCCCAGGGGGACAGAGCTCCTACGAGCAGTACTTC.

This clone was picked up one time. The chain links TRBV4-3 to TRBJ2-4, with D maybe TRBD2 (5 bases). From germline, CDR1 is LGHNA and CDR2 YSLEER. CDR3 length: 16 residues. Trimming shortened V by 0 bases and J by 0 bases, and 9 bases separated the two germline ends. This CDR3 is CASSQDRTVAKNIQYF. For the CDR3, the DNA is TGCGCCAGCAGCCAAGACCGGACTGTAGCCAAAAACATTCAGTACTTC.

J is TRBJ2-7 and V is TRBV7-8, with D uncertain. This CDR3 contains 15 residues. CDR1 is SGHVS and CDR2 is FQNEAQ in the germline V gene. Trimming removed 3 bases from V and 2 bases from J, with 14 bases in between. This CDR3 reads CASSLKSTLTYEQYF. In DNA, the CDR3 is TGTGCCAGCAGCTTGAAGTCTACTCTTACCTACGAGCAGTACTTC.

This chain joins TRBV2 and TRBJ2-1, with 13 bases matching TRBD2. Germline V gene lookup returns CDR1 SNHLY and CDR2 FYNNEI. V lost 6 bases, J lost 8 bases, and 4 bases stayed unmatched. The CDR3 contains 14 residues. The CDR3 reads CASRLAGGPYEQFF. The CDR3 DNA follows: TGTGCCAGCAGACTAGCGGGAGGGCCCTATGAGCAGTTCTTC.

The rearrangement uses TRBV29-1 and TRBJ1-2; D possibly corresponds to TRBD1 (6 bases). V shed 3 bases and J shed 0 bases, with 11 bases lying between them. The CDR3 totals 14 residues. Germline V CDR1 and CDR2: SQVTM, ANQGSEA. CDR3 sequence (DNA): TGCAGCGTTGAGGGAGACAGGACTAACTATGGCTACACCTTC. Translating it yields CSVEGDRTNYGYTF.

The gene calls are TRBV28 and TRBJ1-1; D may be TRBD1 (6 bases). Germline loops: CDR1 MDHEN, CDR2 SYDVKM. CDR3 size: 14 residues. Between the trimmed V and J ends, which lost 6 bases and 0 bases, there was a span of 11 bases. This chain's CDR3 is CASRVQGVNTEAFF. For the CDR3, the DNA is TGTGCCAGCAGGGTACAGGGTGTGAACACTGAAGCTTTCTTT. The full variable domain, rest sourced from reference TRBV28 and TRBJ1-1, is DVKVTQSSRYLVKRTGEKVFLECVQDMDHENMFWYRQDPGLGLRLIYFSYDVKMKEKGDIPEGYSVSREKKERFSLILESASTNQTSMYLCASRVQGVNTEAFFGQGTRLTVV.

This clone was detected only once. The CDR3 DNA reads TGTGCCAGCAGGGGACAGGCCGGGGAGACCCAGTACTTC. Its translation is CASRGQAGETQYF. The chain joins TRBV6-5 to TRBJ2-5, with 8 bases identical to TRBD1. Germline V gene lookup returns CDR1 MNHEY and CDR2 SVGAGI. V lost 6 bases and J lost 5; bases outside the gene matches: 5. The CDR3 covers 13 residues.

With respect to this clone: Mismatch with germline at one junction end may stem from a read error. The CDR3 DNA is TGTGCCATCAGTGTCAACGGGAACACTGAAGCTTTCTTT. Its translation is CAISVNGNTEAFF. The V gene is TRBV6-5, the J gene TRBJ1-1; D is undetermined. CDR1 MNHEY and CDR2 SVGAGI come from the germline V gene. The CDR3 extends over 13 amino acids.

The J gene is TRBJ2-7, the V gene TRBV6-6; 8 nucleotides align to TRBD2. In germline, CDR1 is MNHNY, CDR2 SVGAGI (reference sequence). This CDR3 region has 14 residues. Germline trimming cut 5 bases from V and 6 bases from J; bases unmatched to any gene: 9. Written as DNA, the CDR3 is TGTGCCAGCAGTGGCCGGGGGGGTTCTAGCGAGCAGTACTTC. It codes for CASSGRGGSSEQYF.

On this clone itself: Germline is not matched at one junction end, which may reflect a read error. The sample holds other DNA sequences that translate to the same CDR3. The CDR3 DNA reads TGTGCCAGCAGCTACGTTGGGACAGGGAGGGCCTATGAGCAGTACTTC. This gives the protein CASSYVGTGRAYEQYF. V and J are TRBV5-6 and TRBJ2-7; 9 bases map to TRBD1. The CDR3 loop spans 16 amino acids. The germline gives CDR1 SGHDT, CDR2 YYEEEE. The complete variable domain, with remaining parts taken from reference TRBV5-6 and TRBJ2-7, reads DAGVTQSPTHLIKTRGQQVTLRCSPKSGHDTVSWYQQALGQGPQFIFQYYEEEERQRGNFPDRFSGHQFPNYSSELNVNALLLGDSALYLCASSYVGTGRAYEQYFGPGTRLTVT.

The rearrangement uses TRBV2 and TRBJ2-3; TRBD2 matches at 9 bases. Germline V gene lookup returns CDR1 SNHLY and CDR2 FYNNEI. This CDR3 comprises 16 residues. V gave up 6 bases and J gave up 5 bases; unmatched junction bases: 12. The CDR3 here is CASSPTGLAPVDTQYF. Here the CDR3 DNA reads TGTGCCAGCAGCCCAACAGGACTAGCGCCTGTAGATACGCAGTATTTT.

This chain joins TRBV9 and TRBJ2-3; 10 nucleotides align to TRBD2. Germline assignment: CDR1 SGDLS and CDR2 YYNGEE. The CDR3 spans 16 residues. V dropped 4 bases and J dropped 3; count of bases not matched to a gene: 8. For the CDR3, the DNA is TGTGCCAGCAGCATCACTAGCGGGATTCAGACAGATACGCAGTATTTT. This sequence encodes CASSITSGIQTDTQYF.

CDR3 DNA: TGCACCAGCAGCCAAGATCTAGGCGGGAGGCACGACGAGCAGTACTTC. It yields the protein CTSSQDLGGRHDEQYF. This rearrangement joins TRBV1 to TRBJ2-7; TRBD2, the table's D call, was not compared with the DNA. TRBV1 is designated a pseudogene. The CDR3 loop spans 16 amino acids.

The J gene is TRBJ1-5, the V gene TRBV25-1; D ambiguous. The CDR3 runs to 14 residues. From germline, CDR1 is MGHDK and CDR2 SYGVNS. The V and J ends lost 3 bases and 2 bases respectively, with 8 bases between them. The CDR3 DNA follows: TGTGCCAGCAGTGATCGCCAGGGCAATCAGCCCCAGCATTTT. As protein: CASSDRQGNQPQHF.

V is TRBV11-2 and J is TRBJ2-7; 9 bases match TRBD1. With V trimmed by 0 bases and J by 2 bases, 11 bases remained unmatched. This CDR3 has 18 residues. The germline CDR1 and CDR2 sequences are SGHAT and FQNNGV. In nucleotides, the CDR3 is TGTGCCAGCAGCTTAGACCGTACTTACGGGACAGGGACCTACGAGCAGTACTTC. Translating it yields CASSLDRTYGTGTYEQYF.

V is TRBV5-1 and J is TRBJ2-7; 9 bases line up with TRBD1. V was clipped by 3 bases and J by 6 bases; unmatched bases: 16. CDR3 length: 17 residues. Germline loops: CDR1 SGHRS, CDR2 YFSETQ. CDR3 in DNA: TGCGCCAGCAGCTGGACGGGGGCAGACAGGGGGACATCCGAGCAGTACTTC. Its translation: CASSWTGADRGTSEQYF.

The DNA for the CDR3 is TGTGCCAGCAGCTTGGCGAGAGGGAACTATGGCTACACCTTC. This encodes CASSLARGNYGYTF. The chain is built from TRBV5-6 and TRBJ1-2; D is unclear. Looked up from germline, CDR1 is SGHDT and CDR2 is YYEEEE. The length of the CDR3 is 14 residues. V was shortened by 0 bases and J by 2 bases, with 8 bases between the two germline ends.

The gene calls are TRBV11-2 and TRBJ2-7; a possible D gene is TRBD2 (6 bases). Looked up from germline, CDR1 is SGHAT and CDR2 is FQNNGV. The CDR3 runs to 15 residues. V was trimmed by 2 bases and J by 7 bases, leaving 18 bases between them. DNA for the CDR3: TGTGCCAGCAGCTTACTGAGGGGCTTCGGAGGGGAGCAGTACTTC. This gives the protein CASSLLRGFGGEQYF.

This chain links TRBV6-5 with TRBJ2-1; TRBD2 might be the D (7 bases). V lost 8 bases, J lost 9 bases, and 17 bases lay in between. This CDR3 is 13 amino acids long. Per germline, CDR1 MNHEY and CDR2 SVGAGI. The CDR3 DNA sequence: TGTGCCAGCGGGGGGGGCATAGGGAGTGAGCAGTTCTTC. This encodes CASGGGIGSEQFF.

CDR3 region: CASSEGWVAGVTDTQYF. CDR3 DNA: TGTGCCAGCAGTGAGGGTTGGGTAGCGGGAGTCACAGATACGCAGTATTTT. The J gene is TRBJ2-3, the V gene TRBV6-1; 9 bases line up with TRBD2. In germline, CDR1 is MNHNS, CDR2 SASEGT. Germline trimming cut 3 bases from V and 2 bases from J; bases unmatched to any gene: 9. The CDR3 is 17 amino acids.

The rearrangement uses TRBV7-2 and TRBJ1-2; tentatively, D is TRBD1 (6 bases). CDR3 size: 14 residues. The ends were cut back, 5 bases at V and 8 bases at J, with 18 bases in the middle. The germline V gene has CDR1 SGHTA and CDR2 FQGNSA. The CDR3, as DNA: TGTGCCAGCAGCAGGGCCGGGGGCGGGAGCGGCTACACCTTC. Protein sequence: CASSRAGGGSGYTF. Full variable domain (outside the CDR3, taken from reference TRBV7-2 and TRBJ1-2): GAGVSQSPSNKVTEKGKDVELRCDPISGHTALYWYRQSLGQGLEFLIYFQGNSAPDKSGLPSDRFSAERTGGSVSTLTIQRTQQEDSAVYLCASSRAGGGSGYTFGSGTRLTVV.

V usage is TRBV27 and J usage is TRBJ2-3; 9 nucleotides match TRBD2. This CDR3 spans 15 amino acids. Germline values: CDR1 MNHEY, CDR2 SMNVEV (reference sequence). The junction had 2 bases not matched to a gene; V was cut back by 4 bases and J by 0 bases. The DNA of the CDR3 is TGTGCCAGCAGTTCTCTAGCGGGAAGCACAGATACGCAGTATTTT. Translation gives CASSSLAGSTDTQYF.

The V gene is TRBV7-2, the J gene TRBJ2-6; D is ambiguous. Germline CDR1 SGHTA, CDR2 FQGNSA. Trimming stripped 0 bases from V and 0 bases from J, with 3 bases between. The CDR3 runs to 15 residues. The CDR3 here is CASSLASSGANVLTF. In nucleotides, the CDR3 is TGTGCCAGCAGCTTAGCGAGCTCTGGGGCCAACGTCCTGACTTTC.

The V gene is TRBV15, the J gene TRBJ2-1, with TRBD1 identical over 10 bases. V lost 9 bases and J lost 8; bases outside the gene matches: 10. CDR1 is LNHNV and CDR2 is YYDKDF in the germline V gene (reference sequence). This CDR3 region has 14 residues. CDR3 bases: TGTGCCACTGCAAGGACAGGGGGGATCGATGAGCAGTTCTTC. Translating it yields CATARTGGIDEQFF.

This chain links TRBV4-2 with TRBJ1-2, with D perhaps matching TRBD1 (5 bases). This CDR3 is 15 amino acids long. Looked up from germline, CDR1 is LGHNA and CDR2 is YNFKEQ. With 1 base removed from V and 2 bases from J, the gap between germline ends came to 11 bases. The CDR3 reads CASSQAEGQNYGYTF. In DNA, the CDR3 is TGTGCCAGCAGCCAAGCGGAGGGGCAGAACTATGGCTACACCTTC.

This rearrangement joins TRBV19 to TRBJ2-6, with TRBD1 matching over 9 bases. V dropped 8 bases and J dropped 1; count of bases not matched to a gene: 6. Germline assignment: CDR1 LNHDA and CDR2 SQIVND (reference sequence). The CDR3 spans 16 residues. This CDR3 is CASSDRGDSGANVLTF. The CDR3 DNA is TGTGCCAGTTCCGACAGGGGGGATTCTGGGGCCAACGTCCTGACTTTC. Complete variable domain (other parts from reference TRBV19 and TRBJ2-6): DGGITQSPKYLFRKEGQNVTLSCEQNLNHDAMYWYRQDPGQGLRLIYYSQIVNDFQKGDIAEGYSVSREKKESFPLTVTSAQKNPTAFYLCASSDRGDSGANVLTFGAGSRLTVL.